This T cell receptor (beta chain) was identified in a study of graft-versus-host responses after intestinal transplantation. The table came from immunoSEQ multiplex PCR; TCRdb's copy has only in-frame clones and leaves some out. Of about 88,000 clones in the sample, less than 95% are singletons; the top ten hold 0.3% to 0.35%. The CDR3 has 15 residues. Trimming removed 1 base from V and 2 bases from J, with 9 bases in between. The germline gives CDR1 LNHDA, CDR2 SQIVND (reference sequence). To note about this clone: The antigen is undetermined.

The sample consisted of unstimulated CD4+ T cells sorted from spleen or lymph node cells, taken before transplant. This TCR was recovered from a human donor who was the organ donor for an intestinal transplant. The rearrangement joins TRBV19 to TRBJ2-1, with unresolved D. CDR3 in amino acids: CASSIVSLPYNEQFF. DNA for the CDR3: TGTGCCAGTAGTATAGTTAGTCTTCCCTACAATGAGCAGTTCTTC.